This T cell receptor (beta chain) is from a study of shared T cell receptors in the human thymus. Some clones are missing from TCRdb's copy, which holds only in-frame ones; the method was immunoSEQ multiplex PCR. In the table there are roughly 700,000 clones, around nine tenths of which are singletons. The sample also formed part of further work on human thymus T cells. That work adds: Resections from corrective heart surgery provided thymus tissue. As related research reported, thymic repertoires overlapped highly among unrelated individuals.

The sample comprised thymocytes. The TCR originated in a boy under three years old with a congenital heart defect.

CDR3 sequence: CASSLVLAGGQNTGELFF. The CDR3 DNA sequence: TGTGCCAGCAGCTTAGTACTAGCGGGAGGGCAGAACACCGGGGAGCTGTTTTTT. This chain connects TRBV7-2 to TRBJ2-2; 13 nucleotides match TRBD2. CDR1 and CDR2 (germline): SGHTA, FQGNSA. The CDR3 contains 18 residues. The V segment lost 1 base and the J segment 1 base; nucleotides outside the gene matches: 3.